Below, one TCR beta chain is given with its context. Its specificity is not known. It was with a sample-barcoded 5' primer and a J-beta primer mix that a second PCR of roughly 6 to 12 cycles was run. All cDNA molecules were each tagged by a template-switch adaptor with 12 random nucleotides. Each CDR3 protein is one row after TCRdb ran MiXCR on the 5' RACE reads. The profile shows hundreds of thousands of distinct CDR3 sequences, 49% of them singletons. This specimen comes from a study of blood T cells in healthy people across ages. Study-level points and caveats: Possibly, changes in expanded clonotypes were confounded because donor CMV status was unknown.

The TCR originated in a woman aged 55-69 years in good health. Sequencing was performed on blood.

CDR3: CASSQDRLAERTGELFF. In DNA, the CDR3 is TGCGCCAGCAGCCAAGATCGCCTAGCGGAACGGACCGGGGAGCTGTTTTTT. The J gene is TRBJ2-2, the V gene TRBV4-3; 7 bases line up with TRBD2. CDR1 and CDR2 from the germline V gene are LGHNA and YSLEER. CDR3 length equals 17 residues. The V gene end was trimmed by 0 bases and the J gene end by 5 bases; junction bases not matched to a gene: 9.